These 24 T cell receptor beta chains were sequenced from one sample in a study of T cells in Graves' hyperthyroidism and ophthalmopathy. Amplification of TCR beta CDR3 regions was performed using RNA transcripts as template. HTBI primers were the set used in a first-round RT-PCR of the TCR CDR3. TCRdb reprocessed the multiplex PCR reads via MiXCR and lists one record per CDR3 protein. The sample carries 500,000 to 700,000 distinct CDR3 sequences, about a sixth recorded once. The sample taken for sequencing was blood. These receptors came from a woman younger than 30 with Graves' hyperthyroidism.

This clonotype was observed at least ten times. V usage is TRBV28 and J usage is TRBJ1-2; no firm D call. From germline, CDR1 is MDHEN and CDR2 SYDVKM. The V end lost 4 bases, the J end lost 7 bases, and 7 bases lay between the germline ends. This CDR3 spans 11 amino acids. Here the CDR3 DNA reads TGTGCCAGCAGTTCAAACACTGGCTACACCTTC. Amino acid sequence: CASSSNTGYTF.

Points on this clonotype: With a much larger clone just one base away, this may be a read error. The rearrangement joins TRBV11-1 to TRBJ2-6; 12 positions match TRBD1. Germline CDR1 is SGHAT and CDR2 is FQDESV (reference sequence). The CDR3 is made up of 18 amino acids. The CDR3 sequence: CASTSTGQGAPGTNVLTF. The CDR3 nucleotides read TGTGCCAGCACCTCGACGGGACAGGGGGCGCCTGGGACCAACGTCCTGACTTTC. Full variable domain (missing parts from reference TRBV11-1 and TRBJ2-6): EAEVAQSPRYKITEKSQAVAFWCDPISGHATLYWYRQILGQGPELLVQFQDESVVDDSQLPKDRFSAERLKGVDSTLKIQPAELGDSAMYLCASTSTGQGAPGTNVLTFGAGSRLTVL.

The chain has TRBV7-9 and TRBJ2-7, with 11 positions matching TRBD1. With 5 bases clipped from V and 9 bases from J, the junction kept 12 bases outside the gene matches. This CDR3 is built from 15 residues. Germline CDR1 and CDR2: SEHNR and FQNEAQ (reference sequence). CDR3 sequence: CASSPHTGQGAVQYF. CDR3 nucleotide sequence: TGTGCCAGCAGCCCGCATACCGGACAGGGGGCGGTGCAGTACTTC.

This clonotype came up many times. The genes are TRBV29-1 and TRBJ1-1; 8 nucleotides align to TRBD1. Germline V gives CDR1 SQVTM, CDR2 ANQGSEA. The CDR3 spans 15 residues. V lost 4 bases to trimming and J lost 0 bases; unmatched junction nucleotides: 7. This CDR3 reads CSVVGQGVMNTEAFF. In nucleotides, the CDR3 is TGCAGCGTTGTAGGACAGGGAGTTATGAACACTGAAGCTTTCTTT.

Ten or more counts support this clonotype. The V gene is TRBV7-8, the J gene TRBJ1-1; 8 bases line up with TRBD1. Germline CDR1 and CDR2: SGHVS and FQNEAQ. Trimming at V came to 1 base and at J to 0 bases, leaving 13 bases not matched to a gene. This CDR3 is built from 19 residues. DNA for the CDR3: TGTGCCAGCAGCTTAGGAGGGGGCAGGGGGCGACTCATGAACACTGAAGCTTTCTTT. This translates into CASSLGGGRGRLMNTEAFF.

This clonotype showed up just a few times. The chain has TRBV4-3 and TRBJ2-7, with 10 bases fitting TRBD2. Germline V lookup: CDR1 LGHNA, CDR2 YSLEER. The CDR3 spans 15 residues. Unmatched junction bases numbered 2, after V lost 1 base and J lost 2 bases. For the CDR3, the DNA is TGCGCCAGCAGCCAAGGAGCGGGGGGGCCCTACGAGCAGTACTTC. Encoded protein: CASSQGAGGPYEQYF.

The chain recombines TRBV4-2 with TRBJ2-1; D ambiguous. Trimming took 0 bases from V and 4 from J, leaving 10 bases between them. The CDR3 totals 15 residues. Germline-derived CDR1 and CDR2 are LGHNA and YNFKEQ. The CDR3: CASSQDGNGYNEQFF. DNA of the CDR3: TGTGCCAGCAGCCAAGACGGTAATGGATACAATGAGCAGTTCTTC.

The V call is TRBV19, the J call TRBJ1-5; 8 bases fit TRBD1. V was pared by 5 bases and J by 0 bases, with 15 bases of the junction left unmatched. The germline V gene encodes CDR1 LNHDA and CDR2 SQIVND (reference sequence). CDR3 length: 19 residues. The CDR3 protein is CASSVRLGTGRYSNQPQHF. The CDR3 DNA is TGTGCCAGTAGTGTTCGGCTGGGGACAGGACGTTATAGCAATCAGCCCCAGCATTTT. The variable domain in full, with the rest retrieved from reference TRBV19 and TRBJ1-5, is DGGITQSPKYLFRKEGQNVTLSCEQNLNHDAMYWYRQDPGQGLRLIYYSQIVNDFQKGDIAEGYSVSREKKESFPLTVTSAQKNPTAFYLCASSVRLGTGRYSNQPQHFGDGTRLSIL.

On this clonotype: One end of the junction does not line up with germline, which may come from a read error. In nucleotides, the CDR3 is TGTGCTAGCAGCCCCGGGACAGGGAATTCCGTCCTGACTTTC. Translation: CASSPGTGNSVLTF. The chain is built from TRBV7-7 and TRBJ2-6; 9 bases line up with TRBD1. There are 14 residues in the CDR3. The germline CDR1 and CDR2 sequences are SSHAT and FNYEAQ (reference sequence).

The chain joins TRBV30 to TRBJ2-3, with 14 bases fitting TRBD2. V lost 2 bases, J lost 5 bases, and 3 bases stayed unmatched. Germline CDR1 is GTSNPN and CDR2 is SVGIG (reference sequence). The CDR3 totals 15 residues. CDR3 DNA sequence: TGTGCCTGGAGTCTAGGGACTAGCGGGGGAGATACGCAGTATTTT. This encodes CAWSLGTSGGDTQYF.

This clonotype was seen just once. The CDR3 ends on some other residue instead of the conserved phenylalanine or tryptophan, so this is likely a read error. The rearrangement uses TRBV5-1 and TRBJ2-5; the D is unclear. The V and J ends lost 4 bases and 2 bases respectively, with 12 bases between them. Germline V lookup: CDR1 SGHRS, CDR2 YFSETQ. The CDR3 covers 14 residues. This CDR3 reads CASSLPGLQETQYL. As DNA, the CDR3 is TGCGCCAGCAGCCTACCGGGTCTACAAGAGACCCAGTACCTC.

This clonotype was found many times. The chain carries TRBV11-2 and TRBJ2-3, with TRBD2 matching 7 bases. Germline V gene data show CDR1 as SGHAT and CDR2 as FQNNGV. V trimming: 5 bases; J trimming: 0 bases; junction bases outside the gene matches: 5. This CDR3 comprises 15 residues. The CDR3 DNA is TGTGCCAGCAGCCGGAGACTAGCTAGCACAGATACGCAGTATTTT. This translates into CASSRRLASTDTQYF.

The CDR3 sequence: CASSASHGHENSPLHF. DNA of the CDR3: TGCGCCAGCAGCGCCTCTCATGGACACGAAAATTCACCCCTCCACTTT. The genes are TRBV5-1 and TRBJ1-6; D perhaps matches TRBD1 (5 bases). The CDR3 spans 16 residues. Trimming stripped 4 bases from V and 7 bases from J, with 18 bases between. The germline V gene encodes CDR1 SGHRS and CDR2 YFSETQ.

This clonotype showed up many times. The J gene is TRBJ2-5, the V gene TRBV7-9; D ambiguous. In germline, CDR1 is SEHNR, CDR2 FQNEAQ (reference sequence). The CDR3 is made up of 15 amino acids. V gave up 6 bases and J gave up 7 bases, with 21 bases separating them. As DNA, the CDR3 is TGTGCCAGCAGTTACCGACCGGCAGCCACTGGGACCCAGTACTTC. This sequence encodes CASSYRPAATGTQYF.

This clonotype was seen at least ten times. The chain joins TRBV19 to TRBJ2-1; 8 nucleotides match TRBD2. This CDR3 spans 14 amino acids. Germline lookup yields CDR1 LNHDA and CDR2 SQIVND (reference sequence). In DNA, the CDR3 is TGTGTTTACGGGAACGGGGGGGCCTACAATGAGCAGTTCTTC. Translation gives CVYGNGGAYNEQFF. The whole variable domain, remainder taken from reference TRBV19 and TRBJ2-1, is DGGITQSPKYLFRKEGQNVTLSCEQNLNHDAMYWYRQDPGQGLRLIYYSQIVNDFQKGDIAEGYSVSREKKESFPLTVTSAQKNPTAFYLCVYGNGGAYNEQFFGPGTRLTVL.

Ten or more counts support this clonotype. The chain carries TRBV19 and TRBJ1-5; 11 bases are shared with TRBD1. The germline V gene has CDR1 LNHDA and CDR2 SQIVND (reference sequence). This CDR3 spans 15 amino acids. V was clipped by 6 bases and J by 6 bases; unmatched bases: 7. The CDR3 spells CASSPGTGGIQPQHF. Written as DNA, the CDR3 is TGTGCCAGTAGCCCCGGGACAGGGGGGATTCAGCCCCAGCATTTT.

This clonotype appeared a few times. V is TRBV7-2 and J is TRBJ2-3; 9 positions match TRBD1. There are 16 residues in the CDR3. Looked up from germline, CDR1 is SGHTA and CDR2 is FQGNSA. The ends lost 1 base at V and 6 bases at J; junction bases unmatched: 8. CDR3: CASSLGGGTGKDTQYF. For the CDR3, the DNA is TGTGCCAGCAGCTTAGGGGGGGGGACAGGGAAGGATACGCAGTATTTT. Complete variable domain (other parts from reference TRBV7-2 and TRBJ2-3): GAGVSQSPSNKVTEKGKDVELRCDPISGHTALYWYRQSLGQGLEFLIYFQGNSAPDKSGLPSDRFSAERTGGSVSTLTIQRTQQEDSAVYLCASSLGGGTGKDTQYFGPGTRLTVL.

The sample holds many counts of this clonotype. This chain links TRBV6-1 with TRBJ1-1; 9 nucleotides line up with TRBD1. The CDR3 is 16 residues long. V shed 11 bases, J shed 4 bases, and the junction held 17 bases outside the gene matches. Germline lookup yields CDR1 MNHNS and CDR2 SASEGT. In DNA form, the CDR3 reads TGTGCCGGCCATTACACAGGGGGCGTAATGGGCACTGAAGCTTTCTTT. Its protein is CAGHYTGGVMGTEAFF.

The chain couples TRBV18 to TRBJ2-3; unclear D gene. This CDR3 has 14 residues. Germline-derived CDR1 and CDR2 are KGHSH and LQKENI. V was trimmed by 5 bases and J by 1 base, leaving 10 bases between them. The CDR3 sequence: CASSTSLGTDTQYF. CDR3 nucleotides: TGTGCCAGCTCAACCTCACTGGGCACAGATACGCAGTATTTT.

This clonotype has a handful of counts. The chain carries TRBV5-1 and TRBJ1-1; the D gene is possibly TRBD1 (6 bases). The CDR3 extends over 15 amino acids. CDR1 and CDR2 from the germline V gene are SGHRS and YFSETQ. Between the trimmed V and J ends, which lost 0 bases and 1 base, there was a span of 10 bases. The CDR3 here is CASSLDRAGNTEAFF. In DNA, the CDR3 is TGCGCCAGCAGCTTGGACAGGGCCGGGAACACTGAAGCTTTCTTT. The variable domain in full, with the rest retrieved from reference TRBV5-1 and TRBJ1-1, is KAGVTQTPRYLIKTRGQQVTLSCSPISGHRSVSWYQQTPGQGLQFLFEYFSETQRNKGNFPGRFSGRQFSNSRSEMNVSTLELGDSALYLCASSLDRAGNTEAFFGQGTRLTVV.

This clonotype was seen at least ten times. The J gene is TRBJ1-1, the V gene TRBV3-1; 7 bases are shared with TRBD1. The CDR3 is 16 residues long. Looked up from germline, CDR1 is LGHDT and CDR2 is YNNKEL (reference sequence). V dropped 1 base and J dropped 1; count of bases not matched to a gene: 6. This chain's CDR3 is CASSQVRGGRNTEAFF. DNA for the CDR3: TGTGCCAGCAGCCAAGTGAGAGGGGGCAGGAACACTGAAGCTTTCTTT.

This clonotype was counted a few times. This chain joins TRBV7-9 and TRBJ2-7, with TRBD1 as a possible D gene (5 bases). The CDR3 runs to 14 residues. Trimming took off 4 bases at V and 2 bases at J, with 12 bases between the two ends. CDR1 is SEHNR and CDR2 is FQNEAQ in the germline V gene (reference sequence). CDR3 residues: CASSSNPGTYEQYF. CDR3 DNA: TGTGCCAGCAGCTCCAATCCAGGGACCTACGAGCAGTACTTC.

This clonotype showed up many times. The CDR3 DNA is TGTGCCATCTCGGGGGGGGGACGGACAGATACGCAGTATTTT. Residues: CAISGGGRTDTQYF. This sequence joins TRBV11-2 and TRBJ2-3, with TRBD2 matching over 8 bases. The length of the CDR3 is 14 residues. V gave up 10 bases and J gave up 3 bases; unmatched junction bases: 9. The germline CDR1 and CDR2 sequences are SGHAT and FQNNGV.

Ten or more counts support this clonotype. The V call is TRBV12-3 or TRBV12-4, the J call TRBJ2-7, with D perhaps matching TRBD1 (5 bases). Trimming removed 10 bases at V and 3 bases at J, with 16 bases between. The CDR3 has 13 residues. CDR3 amino acids: CANLAQGYYEQYF. CDR3 nucleotides: TGTGCCAACCTTGCCCAGGGTTACTACGAGCAGTACTTC.